This T cell receptor (delta chain) was identified in a study of gamma-delta T cells after stem cell transplantation. TCRdb called clones anew from the RT-PCR reads with CATT. The data show around 2,000 delta-chain clones, 18% seen once. CDR3 length equals 14 residues. Deletions cut 1 base from V and 2 bases from J, with 10 bases between. Germline CDR1 GEAIGNYY, CDR2 EKD. In this sample, this clone is large (0.1 to 1%). This TCR derives from a human donor. It is not recorded whose cells these are; they may come from a transplant donor. Source material: gamma-delta T cells. The chain couples TRDV2 to TRDJ1, with D hard to call. CDR3 coding DNA: TGTGCCTGTGACACGGTCGGCGGAACCGATAAACTCATCTTT. Its protein is CACDTVGGTDKLIF.